The 18 T cell receptor beta chains reported below all come from one sample, sequenced in a study of regulatory T cells in long-lasting Graves disease (dated by TCRdb to about 2021). Explained via the paper, the time point label denotes: persistent/refractory GD, antithyroid drugs over 5 years with positive TRAb. RNA was extracted from PBMCs in TRIzol for both TCR sequencing and RNA sequencing. The library was made by multiplex PCR. Instrument on record: Illumina HiSeq 4000. iRepertoire HTBI primers and Arm-PCR amplification of CDR3 regions were used to construct TCR beta libraries. TCRdb reprocessing: public reads trimmed at Q25 with fastp, clones called with MiXCR, in-frame beta chains kept. Entries are consolidated by CDR3 protein sequence, retaining the most common genes and DNA. This sample gives 650,000 to 850,000 distinct CDR3 sequences in total; about 30% of them show up just once. Around 42% of the sample is in the top ten clones.

The material was peripheral blood mononuclear cells (PBMCs), obtained when the disease was refractory, from a patient treated with antithyroid drugs. All receptors derive from a female donor with Graves disease.

The chain employs TRBV5-1 and TRBJ1-4; perhaps TRBD1 as D (6 bases). CDR3 size: 16 residues. The ends were cut back, 0 bases at V and 8 bases at J, with 17 bases in the middle. Germline V lookup: CDR1 SGHRS, CDR2 YFSETQ. CDR3 sequence: CASSLGGTTPEEKLFF. Here the CDR3 DNA reads TGCGCCAGCAGCTTGGGGGGGACAACTCCGGAGGAAAAACTGTTTTTT.

The chain combines TRBV2 with TRBJ2-2; 9 nucleotides match TRBD2. Germline assignment: CDR1 SNHLY and CDR2 FYNNEI. The V gene end was trimmed by 5 bases and the J gene end by 7 bases; junction bases not matched to a gene: 14. The CDR3 sequence is 17 residues long. CDR3 residues: CASSCLAGGPYGGELFF. CDR3 in DNA: TGTGCCAGCAGTTGTCTTGCGGGAGGGCCTTATGGCGGGGAGCTGTTTTTT. Filled out from reference TRBV2 and TRBJ2-2, the complete variable domain reads EPEVTQTPSHQVTQMGQEVILRCVPISNHLYFYWYRQILGQKVEFLVSFYNNEISEKSEIFDDQFSVERPDGSNFTLKIRSTKLEDSAMYFCASSCLAGGPYGGELFFGEGSRLTVL.

The rearrangement links TRBV25-1 to TRBJ1-1, with D unresolved. The CDR3 has 15 residues. The V gene's germline CDR1 is MGHDK and CDR2 SYGVNS. V lost 1 base and J lost 0, with 9 bases in between. Here the CDR3 reads CASSELNGMNTEAFF. In nucleotides, the CDR3 is TGTGCCAGCAGTGAATTGAACGGTATGAACACTGAAGCTTTCTTT.

V gene TRBV12-3 or TRBV12-4 combines with J gene TRBJ2-7; tentative D call: TRBD1 (5 bases). V gave up 2 bases and J gave up 4 bases, with 12 bases separating them. This CDR3 region has 14 residues. CDR3 nucleotides: TGTGCCAGCAGTTTAAGGCAGGGATTGTACGAGCAGTACTTC. Translated, it gives CASSLRQGLYEQYF.

The chain has TRBV2 and TRBJ2-2; no reliable D call. The CDR3 length is 16 residues. Looked up from germline, CDR1 is SNHLY and CDR2 is FYNNEI. V shed 2 bases and J shed 2 bases, with 12 bases lying between them. For the CDR3, the DNA is TGTGCCAGCAGTGAATTCCCCTTACCTAACACCGGGGAGCTGTTTTTT. This codes for CASSEFPLPNTGELFF. Drawing the rest from reference TRBV2 and TRBJ2-2, the complete variable domain is EPEVTQTPSHQVTQMGQEVILRCVPISNHLYFYWYRQILGQKVEFLVSFYNNEISEKSEIFDDQFSVERPDGSNFTLKIRSTKLEDSAMYFCASSEFPLPNTGELFFGEGSRLTVL.

The V gene is TRBV27, the J gene TRBJ2-7; D call uncertain. The V gene's germline CDR1 is MNHEY and CDR2 SMNVEV (reference sequence). The CDR3 spans 12 residues. V was shortened by 5 bases and J by 7 bases, with 12 bases between the two germline ends. The CDR3 bases are TGTGCCAGCAGTCCCCCCGCGAGGGAGCAGTACTTC. Translating it yields CASSPPAREQYF.

This chain connects TRBV2 to TRBJ1-2; 8 bases match TRBD1. The germline gives CDR1 SNHLY, CDR2 FYNNEI. V shed 0 bases, J shed 5 bases, and the junction held 8 bases outside the gene matches. This CDR3 spans 16 amino acids. CDR3: CASSEALRTGQYGYTF. The CDR3 DNA reads as TGTGCCAGCAGTGAAGCTCTTAGGACAGGGCAATATGGCTACACCTTC.

As to this clonotype: At one of its ends the junction is not consistent with the germline gene, which may arise from a read error. The chain couples TRBV30 to TRBJ1-2, with D possibly being TRBD1 (5 bases). This CDR3 spans 12 amino acids. CDR1 is GTSNPN, CDR2 SVGIG, per germline (reference sequence). The CDR3 reads CAWRGVNYGYIF. CDR3 coding DNA: TGTGCCTGGAGGGGGGTTAACTATGGCTACATCTTC.

This clonotype has more than one count but fewer than ten. V is TRBV27 and J is TRBJ1-1; D is uncertain. Germline V lookup: CDR1 MNHEY, CDR2 SMNVEV (reference sequence). The CDR3 runs to 14 residues. The V gene lost 6 bases and the J gene lost 5 bases, with 16 bases spanning the gap. The CDR3 sequence is CASSPSGGDTEAFF. For the CDR3, the DNA is TGTGCCAGCAGCCCCTCGGGAGGTGATACTGAAGCTTTCTTT.

The chain has TRBV29-1 and TRBJ1-2; possible D gene TRBD1, 6 bases. V lost 4 bases, J lost 2 bases, and 20 bases lay in between. CDR1 is SQVTM, CDR2 ANQGSEA, per germline. CDR3 length equals 16 residues. The CDR3 sequence: CSVGALGANRNYGYTF. The CDR3 nucleotides read TGCAGCGTTGGTGCGCTGGGGGCCAACAGAAACTATGGCTACACCTTC.

This clonotype was detected once. CDR3 bases: TGCAGCGTCAGCACATCGGCGGGGGCTGGAAACACCATATATTTT. Its protein product is CSVSTSAGAGNTIYF. This chain joins TRBV29-1 and TRBJ1-3; the D gene is possibly TRBD1 (5 bases). This CDR3 contains 15 residues. Germline V gene lookup returns CDR1 SQVTM and CDR2 ANQGSEA. V shed 6 bases and J shed 2 bases, with 17 bases lying between them.

In this sample, this clonotype turned up once. This chain connects TRBV14 to TRBJ2-5; 7 bases line up with TRBD2. The DNA end lines up better with TRBJ2-7; the J call may be wrong. The CDR3 sequence is 16 residues long. The V gene's germline CDR1 is SGHDN and CDR2 FVKESK. CDR3 region: CASSPSAGLGPYEQYF. The DNA for the CDR3 is TGTGCCAGCAGCCCATCAGCGGGACTGGGGCCCTACGAGCAGTACTTC.

The rearrangement links TRBV15 to TRBJ1-2; TRBD1 aligns across 7 bases. V shed 5 bases and J 8 bases; nucleotides not matched to a gene: 8. The V gene's germline CDR1 is LNHNV and CDR2 YYDKDF (reference sequence). The CDR3 loop spans 13 amino acids. DNA for the CDR3: TGTGCCACCAGCGTAGACAGGGTGAAGGGCTACACCTTC. It translates to CATSVDRVKGYTF.

This clonotype was seen ten or more times. This chain links TRBV7-8 with TRBJ1-4; D possibly corresponds to TRBD1 (6 bases). The CDR3 runs 14 residues. Trimming took off 6 bases at V and 4 bases at J, with 12 bases between the two ends. Germline V lookup: CDR1 SGHVS, CDR2 FQNEAQ. The CDR3 nucleotides are TGTGCCAGCAGTCTTGGACAGAATAATGAAAAACTGTTTTTT. Translation gives CASSLGQNNEKLFF.

The CDR3 loop is CASNRRTVGGYTF. CDR3 DNA sequence: TGTGCCAGCAACAGGAGGACAGTCGGTGGCTACACCTTC. This rearrangement joins TRBV5-5 to TRBJ1-2; tentative D call: TRBD1 (6 bases). This CDR3 has 13 amino acids. The germline gives CDR1 SGHKS, CDR2 YYEKEE (reference sequence). Trimming stripped 6 bases from V and 7 bases from J, with 16 bases between. The full variable domain, in which reference TRBV5-5 and TRBJ1-2 provide the parts outside the CDR3, is DAGVTQSPTHLIKTRGQQVTLRCSPISGHKSVSWYQQVLGQGPQFIFQYYEKEERGRGNFPDRFSARQFPNYSSELNVNALLLGDSALYLCASNRRTVGGYTFGSGTRLTVV.

The V gene is TRBV27, the J gene TRBJ2-5; TRBD1 matches 9 bases. V lost 8 bases to trimming and J lost 4 bases; unmatched junction nucleotides: 5. From germline, CDR1 is MNHEY and CDR2 SMNVEV (reference sequence). This CDR3 is 13 amino acids long. Here the CDR3 DNA reads TGTGCCAGCGGGACAGGGCTGCGAGAGACCCAGTACTTC. This encodes CASGTGLRETQYF.

The genes are TRBV14 and TRBJ2-1; D not certain. This CDR3 contains 13 residues. Germline V gene lookup returns CDR1 SGHDN and CDR2 FVKESK. The V end was cut by 4 bases, the J end by 8 bases, with 12 bases between. As DNA, the CDR3 is TGTGCCAGCAGCCTCCCCTGGCGCCATGAGCAGTTCTTC. This gives the protein CASSLPWRHEQFF. Drawing the rest from reference TRBV14 and TRBJ2-1, the complete variable domain is EAGVTQFPSHSVIEKGQTVTLRCDPISGHDNLYWYRRVMGKEIKFLLHFVKESKQDESGMPNNRFLAERTGGTYSTLKVQPAELEDSGVYFCASSLPWRHEQFFGPGTRLTVL.

This clonotype was counted only a few times. This rearrangement joins TRBV28 to TRBJ2-7, with D possibly matching TRBD2 (6 bases). Trimming took 2 bases from V and 7 from J, leaving 15 bases between them. The CDR3 covers 14 residues. The germline CDR1 and CDR2 sequences are MDHEN and SYDVKM. The CDR3 here is CASSLAGTTREQYF. As DNA, the CDR3 is TGTGCCAGCAGTTTAGCGGGGACCACGAGGGAGCAGTACTTC.